The T cell receptor (beta chain) described here comes from a study of response to subunit inactivated influenza vaccine. A single record per CDR3 protein comes from TCRdb applying MiXCR to the RT-PCR reads. The table records approximately 500,000 distinct CDR3 sequences, 20% to 25% of them present only once. V lost 4 bases and J lost 3, with 12 bases in between. Germline-derived CDR1 and CDR2 are MDHEN and SYDVKM. The CDR3 sequence is 14 residues long. This clonotype has more than one count but fewer than ten. These data also formed part of another study, on T cells expressing NK-cell markers. This second report adds: TCR beta libraries carry UMIs added by 5'RACE template switching.

The clonotype originates from a man aged 50 to 59 who received an inactivated influenza vaccine. Here the sequenced sample was CD4+ T cells sorted from PBMCs, taken about 12 days after vaccination. V gene TRBV28 combines with J gene TRBJ1-1, with D possibly TRBD1 on 5 matching bases. CDR3 loop: CASSSAGRYTEAFF. The CDR3 DNA reads TGTGCCAGCAGTTCGGCAGGGCGGTACACTGAAGCTTTCTTT.